This T cell receptor (beta chain) was sequenced in a study of spatial heterogeneity in lung cancer. Study details: In the raw reads, each unique TCR and UMI combination was present more than ten times on average. Study-wide points: Approximate estimated coverage of tumor T cells amounted to approximately 6.8% for alpha and about 13% for beta chains. For expanded intratumoral alpha and beta TCRs, counts tracked tumor mutation counts.

Each TCR cDNA molecule carried a unique molecular identifier. Using its own MiXCR run on the 5' RACE reads, TCRdb lists one record per CDR3 protein. Of 15,000 to 20,000 distinct CDR3 sequences in the sample, 5.5% to 8% are singletons; the top ten hold around 3.8%. Specified time point: sample taken at primary tumor resection. Tumor, nontumor lung or frozen PBMC supplied whole RNA that was sequenced unsorted. This clonotype came up many times. Its antigen is not known. Sequences were derived from lung tumor tissue, sampled at surgery. The receptor comes from a female donor with early-stage non-small cell lung cancer.

The CDR3 spells CASSVTSGSTDTQYF. DNA of the CDR3: TGTGCCAGCAGTGTAACTAGCGGATCCACAGATACGCAGTATTTT. The rearrangement joins TRBV27 to TRBJ2-3; TRBD2 agrees at 8 bases. CDR3 length equals 15 residues. Germline V gene data show CDR1 as MNHEY and CDR2 as SMNVEV (reference sequence). V lost 5 bases and J lost 2; bases outside the gene matches: 6.